This TCR beta chain was profiled in a study of post-analysis software for immune sequencing data. For the study at large: The cohort encompassed relapsing-remitting, secondary progressive and progressive-relapsing multiple sclerosis disease courses. The study's findings and limits: In patients, TRBV5-6, TRBV5-1 and TRBV20-1 belonged to five TRBV segments found more frequently than in controls. Multiple sclerosis patients had significantly lower normalized Chao1 diversity than controls.

Unique molecular identifiers tagged the TCR beta cDNA libraries. Input of roughly 0.85 to 11 million T cells yielded around 500,000 cDNA molecules. TCRdb processed the PCR reads anew with MiXCR; each CDR3 protein has one entry. The sample lists 350,000 to 450,000 distinct CDR3 sequences, less than 40% occurring once. Between the trimmed V and J ends, which lost 6 bases and 3 bases, there was a span of 9 bases. From germline, CDR1 is MNHEY and CDR2 SVGAGI. CDR3 length equals 12 residues. Remarks on this clonotype: Its specificity is not known.

The chain employs TRBV6-5 and TRBJ2-7; D is uncertain. This TCR came from a girl aged 5 to 17 with multiple sclerosis. Sample: blood. The CDR3 coding sequence is TGTGCCAGCAGCGCAAGTCTCTACGAGCAGTACTTC. Its translation: CASSASLYEQYF.